This T cell receptor beta chain was profiled in a study of T-cell reconstitution after alpha-beta-depleted transplantation in children. This clonotype was recorded a few times. A library of TCRbeta sequences, prepared with unique molecular identifiers, was generated. TCRdb re-called the PCR reads through MiXCR, storing one row per CDR3 protein. This sample yields fewer than 550,000 distinct CDR3 sequences, of which approximately 11% are seen a single time; roughly 5% belongs to the top ten. CDR3 length: 11 amino acids. From germline, CDR1 is MNHEY and CDR2 SVGAGI. The V gene end was trimmed by 10 bases and the J gene end by 3 bases; junction bases not matched to a gene: 2.

The V call is TRBV6-5, the J call TRBJ2-7; 8 positions agree with TRBD1. Sequenced material: PBMCs from the stem cell graft donor, taken from the stem cell graft. This TCR came from a human donor who donated a stem cell graft to a child with acute myeloid leukemia. The DNA for the CDR3 is TGTGCCACCGGACAGGGCTACGAGCAGTACGTC. Encoded protein: CATGQGYEQYV.